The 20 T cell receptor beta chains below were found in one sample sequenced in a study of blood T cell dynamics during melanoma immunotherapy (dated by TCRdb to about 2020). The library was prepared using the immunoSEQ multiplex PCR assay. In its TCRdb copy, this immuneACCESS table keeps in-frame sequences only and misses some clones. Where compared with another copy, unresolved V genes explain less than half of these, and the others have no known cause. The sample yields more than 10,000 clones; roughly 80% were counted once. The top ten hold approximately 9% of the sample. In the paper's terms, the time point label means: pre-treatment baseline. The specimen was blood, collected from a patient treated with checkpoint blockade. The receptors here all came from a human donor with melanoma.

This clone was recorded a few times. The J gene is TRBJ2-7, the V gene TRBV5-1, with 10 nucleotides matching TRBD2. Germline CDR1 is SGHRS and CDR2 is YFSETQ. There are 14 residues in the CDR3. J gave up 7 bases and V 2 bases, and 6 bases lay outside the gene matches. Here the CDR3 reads CASSFASGSHEQYF. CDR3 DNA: TGCGCCAGCAGCTTTGCTAGCGGGAGCCATGAGCAGTACTTC.

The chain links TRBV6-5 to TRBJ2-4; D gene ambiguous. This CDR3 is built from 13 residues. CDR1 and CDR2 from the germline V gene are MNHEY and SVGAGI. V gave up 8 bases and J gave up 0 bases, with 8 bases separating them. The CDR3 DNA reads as TGTGCCAGCCGGCGGCTAGCCAAAAACATTCAGTACTTC. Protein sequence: CASRRLAKNIQYF.

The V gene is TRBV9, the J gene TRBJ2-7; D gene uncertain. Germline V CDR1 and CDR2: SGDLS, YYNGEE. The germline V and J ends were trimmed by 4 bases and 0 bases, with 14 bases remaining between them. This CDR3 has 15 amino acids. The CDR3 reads CASSPAGTSSYEQYF. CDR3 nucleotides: TGTGCCAGCAGCCCTGCAGGAACCAGCTCCTACGAGCAGTACTTC.

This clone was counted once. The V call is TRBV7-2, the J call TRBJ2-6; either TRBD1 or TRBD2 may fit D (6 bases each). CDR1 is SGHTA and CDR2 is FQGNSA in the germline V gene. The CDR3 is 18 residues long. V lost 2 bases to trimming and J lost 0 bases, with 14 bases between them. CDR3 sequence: CASSLFGGTSSGANVLTF. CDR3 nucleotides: TGTGCCAGCAGCTTATTTGGGGGGACAAGCTCTGGGGCCAACGTCCTGACTTTC.

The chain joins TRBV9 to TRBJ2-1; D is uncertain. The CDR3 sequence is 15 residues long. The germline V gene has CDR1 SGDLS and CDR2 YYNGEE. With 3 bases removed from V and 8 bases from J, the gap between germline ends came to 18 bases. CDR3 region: CASSARVGSLDEQFF. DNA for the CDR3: TGTGCCAGCAGCGCCCGTGTCGGGTCGTTGGATGAGCAGTTCTTC. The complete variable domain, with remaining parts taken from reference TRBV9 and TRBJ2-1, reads DSGVTQTPKHLITATGQRVTLRCSPRSGDLSVYWYQQSLDQGLQFLIQYYNGEERAKGNILERFSAQQFPDLHSELNLSSLELGDSALYFCASSARVGSLDEQFFGPGTRLTVL.

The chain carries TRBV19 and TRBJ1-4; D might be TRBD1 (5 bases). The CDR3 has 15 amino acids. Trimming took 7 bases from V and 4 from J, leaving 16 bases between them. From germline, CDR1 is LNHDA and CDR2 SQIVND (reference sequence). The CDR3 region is CASTPRDGRNEKLFF. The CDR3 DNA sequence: TGTGCCAGTACCCCGAGGGACGGACGTAATGAAAAACTGTTTTTT.

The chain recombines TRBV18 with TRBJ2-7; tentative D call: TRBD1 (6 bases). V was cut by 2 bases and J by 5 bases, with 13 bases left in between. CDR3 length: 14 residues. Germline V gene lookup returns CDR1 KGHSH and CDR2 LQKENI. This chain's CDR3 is CASSPGQTVHEQYF. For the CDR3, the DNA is TGTGCCAGCTCACCAGGACAGACCGTACACGAGCAGTACTTC.

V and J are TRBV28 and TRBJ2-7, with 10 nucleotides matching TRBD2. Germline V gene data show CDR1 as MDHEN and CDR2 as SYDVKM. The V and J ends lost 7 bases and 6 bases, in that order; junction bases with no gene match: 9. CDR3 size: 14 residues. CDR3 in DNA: TGTGCCAGCAACCCCGGGACTAGCGTCCCCGAGCAGTACTTC. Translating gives CASNPGTSVPEQYF.

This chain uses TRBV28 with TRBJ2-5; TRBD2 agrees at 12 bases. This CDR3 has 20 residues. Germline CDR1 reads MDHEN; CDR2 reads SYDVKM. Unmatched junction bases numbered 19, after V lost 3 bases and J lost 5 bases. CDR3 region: CASSLPLTRASGRAGETQYF. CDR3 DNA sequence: TGTGCCAGCAGTTTGCCCCTGACGAGAGCTAGCGGGAGGGCCGGCGAGACCCAGTACTTC.

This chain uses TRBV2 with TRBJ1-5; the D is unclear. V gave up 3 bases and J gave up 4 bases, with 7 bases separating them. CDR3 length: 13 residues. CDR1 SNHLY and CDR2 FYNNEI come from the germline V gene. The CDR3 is CASSERENQPQHF. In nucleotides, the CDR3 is TGTGCCAGCAGTGAGAGGGAGAATCAGCCCCAGCATTTT. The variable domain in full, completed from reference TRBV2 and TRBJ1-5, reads EPEVTQTPSHQVTQMGQEVILRCVPISNHLYFYWYRQILGQKVEFLVSFYNNEISEKSEIFDDQFSVERPDGSNFTLKIRSTKLEDSAMYFCASSERENQPQHFGDGTRLSIL.

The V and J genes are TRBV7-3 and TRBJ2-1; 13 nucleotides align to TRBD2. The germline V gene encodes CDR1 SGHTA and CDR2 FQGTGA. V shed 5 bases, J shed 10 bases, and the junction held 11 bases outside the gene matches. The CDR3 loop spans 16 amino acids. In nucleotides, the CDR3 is TGTGCCAGCAGCGGAGGACTAGCGGGGGAAGATAAAGAGCAGTTCTTC. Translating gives CASSGGLAGEDKEQFF.

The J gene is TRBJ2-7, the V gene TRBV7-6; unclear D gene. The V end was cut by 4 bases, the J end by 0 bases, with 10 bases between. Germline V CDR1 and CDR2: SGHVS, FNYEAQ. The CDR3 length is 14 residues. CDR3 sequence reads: CASSSQTASYEQYF. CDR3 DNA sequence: TGTGCCAGCAGCTCCCAGACGGCCTCCTACGAGCAGTACTTC. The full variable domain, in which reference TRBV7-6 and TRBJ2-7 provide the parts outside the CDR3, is GAGVSQSPRYKVTKRGQDVALRCDPISGHVSLYWYRQALGQGPEFLTYFNYEAQQDKSGLPNDRFSAERPEGSISTLTIQRTEQRDSAMYRCASSSQTASYEQYFGPGTRLTVT.

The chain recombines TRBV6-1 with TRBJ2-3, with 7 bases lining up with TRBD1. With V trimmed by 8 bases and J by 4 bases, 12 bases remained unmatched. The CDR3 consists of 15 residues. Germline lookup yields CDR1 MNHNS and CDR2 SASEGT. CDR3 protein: CASASQGLWSDTQYF. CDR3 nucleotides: TGTGCCAGCGCCTCACAGGGGCTTTGGTCAGATACGCAGTATTTT.

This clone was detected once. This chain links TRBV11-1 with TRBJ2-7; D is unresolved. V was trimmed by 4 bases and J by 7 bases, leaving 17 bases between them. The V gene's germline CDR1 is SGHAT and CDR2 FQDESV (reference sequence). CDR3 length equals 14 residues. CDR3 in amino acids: CASSSLGWFGEQYF. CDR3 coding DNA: TGTGCCAGCAGCTCCCTCGGCTGGTTTGGGGAGCAGTACTTC.

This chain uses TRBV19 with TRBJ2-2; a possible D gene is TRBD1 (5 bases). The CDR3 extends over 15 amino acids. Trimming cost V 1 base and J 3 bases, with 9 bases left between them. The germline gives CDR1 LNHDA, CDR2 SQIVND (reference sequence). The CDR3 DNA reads TGTGCCAGTAGTATAGGGTGGACACACACCGGGGAGCTGTTTTTT. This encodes CASSIGWTHTGELFF.

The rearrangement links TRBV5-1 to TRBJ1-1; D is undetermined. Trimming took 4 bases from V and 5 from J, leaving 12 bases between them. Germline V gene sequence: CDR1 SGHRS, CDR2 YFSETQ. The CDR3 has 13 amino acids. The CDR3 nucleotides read TGCGCCAGCAGCCACGACTGGGGTACTGAAGCTTTCTTT. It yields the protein CASSHDWGTEAFF.

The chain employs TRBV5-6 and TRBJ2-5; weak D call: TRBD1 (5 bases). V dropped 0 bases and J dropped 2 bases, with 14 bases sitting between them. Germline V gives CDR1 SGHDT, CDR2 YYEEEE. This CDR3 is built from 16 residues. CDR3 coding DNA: TGTGCCAGCAGCTTGGCGATGGGGCTCCCACAAGAGACCCAGTACTTC. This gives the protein CASSLAMGLPQETQYF. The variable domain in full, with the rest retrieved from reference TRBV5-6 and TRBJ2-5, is DAGVTQSPTHLIKTRGQQVTLRCSPKSGHDTVSWYQQALGQGPQFIFQYYEEEERQRGNFPDRFSGHQFPNYSSELNVNALLLGDSALYLCASSLAMGLPQETQYFGPGTRLLVL.

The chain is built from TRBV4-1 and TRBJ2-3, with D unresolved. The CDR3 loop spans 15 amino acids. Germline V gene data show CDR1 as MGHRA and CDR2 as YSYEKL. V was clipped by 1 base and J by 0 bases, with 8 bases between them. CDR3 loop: CASSQGQKSTDTQYF. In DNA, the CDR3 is TGCGCCAGCAGCCAAGGGCAGAAGAGCACAGATACGCAGTATTTT.

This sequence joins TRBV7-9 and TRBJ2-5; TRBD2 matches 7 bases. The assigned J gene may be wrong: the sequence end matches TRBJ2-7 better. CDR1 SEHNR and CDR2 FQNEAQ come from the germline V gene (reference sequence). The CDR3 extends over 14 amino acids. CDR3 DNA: TGTGCCAGCAGCCCAGGCGGGAGTTTCGACGAGCAGTACTTC. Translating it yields CASSPGGSFDEQYF.

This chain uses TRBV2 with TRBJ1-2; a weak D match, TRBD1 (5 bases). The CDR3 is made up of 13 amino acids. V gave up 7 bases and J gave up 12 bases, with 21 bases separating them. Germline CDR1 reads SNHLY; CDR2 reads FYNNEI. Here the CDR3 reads CASTTPLGDGHTF. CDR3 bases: TGTGCCAGCACTACCCCTCTAGGGGACGGCCACACCTTC.